This TCR beta chain was recorded in a study of beta chain features in type 1 diabetes. Study-wide results and limits: Shorter TCRB CDR3s, moderately but significantly so, marked every one of the four CD4+ subsets in Type 1 diabetes patients. A pattern of fewer insertions and more deletions at VDJ junctions was seen in type 1 diabetes patients.

cDNA synthesis used the whole RNA isolate, giving expressed TCRB sequences. Assay used: immunoSEQ multiplex PCR; TCRdb lists only in-frame clones, some missing. Seen here are around 41,000 clones, approximately 70% observed once, and the top ten hold roughly 1.7%. Markers CD45RO/CCR7/CD25/CD127/CD95/CD27 served to sort CD4+ naive, central memory, regulatory and stem cell-like memory cells. In regard to this clone: What it binds is not known.

This CDR3 region has 13 residues. Germline CDR1 LNHDA, CDR2 SQIVND (reference sequence). V shed 6 bases and J shed 6 bases, with 13 bases lying between them. The chain links TRBV19 to TRBJ2-3; possible D gene TRBD1, 5 bases. The clonotype was recovered from a man between 25 and 39 years old with type 1 diabetes. Some clones in this sample may be carry-over from other donors' samples. Sequencing used Tregs from blood. The CDR3 region is CASRPRQLDTQYF. The CDR3 nucleotides read TGTGCCAGTAGGCCGAGACAGCTCGATACGCAGTATTTT.